This is a list of T cell receptor beta chains from one sample in a study of early T cells in non-severe SARS-CoV-2 infection. Via MiXCR, TCRdb re-called the 5' RACE reads, giving one row per CDR3 protein. The sample lists 20,000 to 25,000 distinct CDR3 sequences; 3.5% to 4.5% were seen once. Sequenced material: whole blood. The receptors stem from an adult who was a healthcare worker with PCR-confirmed SARS-CoV-2 infection or an uninfected control (not recorded which). The CDR3 runs from the conserved cysteine through the conserved F or W. Each record gives: clone size, V gene, D gene, J gene, CDR3 DNA, CDR3 protein. The D gene is left open where the match is weak. The size of a clone is reported for some rows only, either as once, few or many, or as a class for expanded clones.

>many|TRBV6-1|TRBD2|TRBJ2-1
TGTGCCAGCAGTTCTAGCGGGTATTCTGACAATGAGCAGTTCTTC
CASSSSGYSDNEQFF
>many|TRBV27|-|TRBJ1-3
TGTGCCAGCAGTCCCTTATGGGGCAGCTCTGGAAACACCATATATTTT
CASSPLWGSSGNTIYF
>medium-sized|TRBV7-9|TRBD1|TRBJ2-5
TGTGCCAGCAGCTTAGGGACAGGAACCCAAGAGACCCAGTACTTC
CASSLGTGTQETQYF
>-|TRBV7-2|-|TRBJ1-1
TGTGCCAGCAGCCCGCCCGCGTTCGAAGCTTTCTTT
CASSPPAFEAFF
>many|TRBV24-1|-|TRBJ2-1
TGTGCCACCAGTGGGGCTTCCTACAATGAGCAGTTCTTC
CATSGASYNEQFF
>many|TRBV6-2/TRBV6-3|-|TRBJ1-1
TGTGCCAGCAGTTACCGGACTTTCCGCCGCGCTGAAGCTTTCTTT
CASSYRTFRRAEAFF
>-|TRBV5-1|-|TRBJ2-5
TGCGCCAGCAGCGCAAGGGATGATGCACAAGAGACCCAGTACTTC
CASSARDDAQETQYF
>-|TRBV5-1|TRBD1|TRBJ2-1
TGCGCCAGCAGCTTACGGGACAGGGTATTGAATGAGCAGTTCTTC
CASSLRDRVLNEQFF
>many|TRBV11-2|-|TRBJ2-1
TGTGCCAGCAGCCCGATTAACCAGTTCTTC
CASSPINQFF
>few|TRBV12-3/TRBV12-4|TRBD2|TRBJ2-5
TGTGCCAGCAGCCCTCGTGGTTCGGGGGGGACCCAGTACTTC
CASSPRGSGGTQYF
>many|TRBV6-1|-|TRBJ1-1
TGTGCCAGCAGTGCCGGGGGAAGCACTGAAGCTTTCTTT
CASSAGGSTEAFF
>many|TRBV18|-|TRBJ1-4
TGTGCCAGCTCACCGCCCGGGGAAAAACTGTTTTTT
CASSPPGEKLFF
>medium-sized|TRBV7-2|-|TRBJ1-2
TGTGCCAGCAGCTTAGGAGCTGGGGGAGGCTACACCTTC
CASSLGAGGGYTF
>-|TRBV7-8|-|TRBJ1-4
TGTGCCAGCGGCGAGAGGTTGAATGAAAAACTGTTTTTT
CASGERLNEKLFF
>many|TRBV6-1|-|TRBJ2-1
TGTGCCAGCAGTCCCAGGCTAAGCTCCTACAATGAGCAGTTCTTC
CASSPRLSSYNEQFF
>-|TRBV19|-|TRBJ2-5
TGTGCCAGTAGTACGGCGGAGACCCAGTACTTC
CASSTAETQYF